This passage covers 31 T cell receptor beta chains from one sample sequenced in a study of T cells in women clearing cervical HPV infection (dated by TCRdb to the late 2010s). Library preparation used the immunoSEQ multiplex PCR assay. TCRdb limited this immuneACCESS table to in-frame rearrangements with V and J called. A share of clones is missing; checked studies link under half to unresolved V genes, and the rest is unexplained. The table of this sample itemizes 15,000 to 20,000 clones. The ten top clones hold over 9.5% of the sample. The sample taken for sequencing was blood buffy coat. The receptor set was obtained from a woman aged 18 to 69 with a cervical HPV16 infection that either progressed to CIN3+ or cleared (not recorded which).

Worth noting for this clone: The missing CDR3 end, 3 residues past where the read stops, is filled in from the germline J gene. This chain uses TRBV7-6 with TRBJ2-3; D unresolved. Germline loops: CDR1 SGHVS, CDR2 FNYEAQ. The CDR3 totals 15 residues. V was cut by 0 bases and J by 8 bases, with 15 bases left in between. The sequenced part of the CDR3 DNA is TGTGCCAGCAGCTTAGCGCGGCCGGAGCACGCTACG. Protein: CASSLARPEHAT. In full, the CDR3 is CASSLARPEHATQYF.

The CDR3 bases that were read are TGTGCCAGCAGCCAACGCTTTAGTTCACCC. This gives the protein CASSQRFSSP. The entire CDR3 is CASSQRFSSPLHF. The chain couples TRBV4-2 to TRBJ1-6, with D hard to call. The sequence runs out 3 residues before the end of the CDR3; the remainder is reconstructed from the germline J gene. Germline V gene lookup returns CDR1 LGHNA and CDR2 YNFKEQ. With 2 bases removed from V and 9 bases from J, the gap between germline ends came to 8 bases. This CDR3 is 13 amino acids long.

Comment on this clone: Sequencing ends 3 residues short of the CDR3 end; the germline J gene provides the rest. V is TRBV6-2 or TRBV6-3 and J is TRBJ2-1, with TRBD2 identical over 10 bases. Losses at the gene ends were 6 bases for V and 7 bases for J; bases not matched to a gene: 12. The CDR3 sequence is 16 residues long. In germline, CDR1 is MNHEY, CDR2 SVGEGT. The CDR3 DNA, read in part, is TGTGCCAGCAGCCGGGTTTCTAGCGGGAGCTTGAATGAG. Protein sequence: CASSRVSSGSLNE. Given in full, the CDR3 is CASSRVSSGSLNEQFF.

Of note for this clone: The read gets to within 3 residues of the CDR3 end, and the germline J gene fills in the rest. This rearrangement joins TRBV7-9 to TRBJ1-2; no firm D call. This CDR3 is built from 13 residues. The ends were cut back, 5 bases at V and 0 bases at J, with 7 bases in the middle. The germline gives CDR1 SEHNR, CDR2 FQNEAQ (reference sequence). The CDR3 loop reads CASSHSSNYGYTF. The sequenced CDR3 bases are TGTGCCAGCAGCCACAGTTCTAACTATGGC.

A remark on this clone: The read stops 3 residues short of the end of the CDR3; the missing end is completed from the germline J gene. The chain joins TRBV20-1 to TRBJ1-2; TRBD1 matches 9 bases. Per the germline V gene, CDR1 is DFQATT and CDR2 is SNEGSKA (reference sequence). V lost 5 bases, J lost 2 bases, and 9 bases stayed unmatched. The CDR3 contains 15 residues. The CDR3 DNA, read in part, is TGCAGTGCTTGGGACAGGGAGTTAGGGAACTATGGC. This gives the protein CSAWDRELGNYG. The CDR3 in full is CSAWDRELGNYGYTF.

Turning to this clone: The read halts 3 residues ahead of the CDR3 end, with the missing end drawn from the germline J gene. The chain has TRBV19 and TRBJ2-3; D may correspond to TRBD1 or TRBD2 (6 bases each). Germline assignment: CDR1 LNHDA and CDR2 SQIVND (reference sequence). The CDR3 length is 16 residues. The CDR3 protein is CASSIVQAGDRETQYF. The DNA read from the CDR3 is TGTGCCAGTAGTATAGTACAGGCAGGGGACCGGGAGACG.

A word on this clone: The CDR3 extends 3 residues past the end of the read, so its final part is completed from the germline J gene. V is TRBV12-5 and J is TRBJ1-2; a weak D match, TRBD1 (5 bases). This CDR3 is built from 12 residues. Looked up from germline, CDR1 is LGHNT and CDR2 is FRNRAP. Trimming took off 6 bases at V and 4 bases at J, with 9 bases between the two ends. CDR3 residues: CASGTASYGYTF. Partial CDR3 DNA: TGTGCTAGTGGGACAGCTTCCTATGGC. Drawing the rest from reference TRBV12-5 and TRBJ1-2, the complete variable domain is DARVTQTPRHKVTEMGQEVTMRCQPILGHNTVFWYRQTMMQGLELLAYFRNRAPLDDSGMPKDRFSAEMPDATLATLKIQPSEPRDSAVYFCASGTASYGYTFGSGTRLTVV.

Regarding this clone: The observed sequence ends 3 residues before the CDR3 terminus, with the missing tail filled in from the germline J gene. V gene TRBV20-1 combines with J gene TRBJ2-4; the D gene is possibly TRBD2 (7 bases). The CDR3 totals 14 residues. Trimming pared 5 bases from V and 5 bases from J, leaving 16 bases between. From germline, CDR1 is DFQATT and CDR2 SNEGSKA (reference sequence). The CDR3 sequence: CSAVAGAFENIQYF. The CDR3 bases that were read are TGCAGTGCTGTTGCGGGGGCTTTCGAAAACATT.

For this clone: The read comes to an end 3 residues before the CDR3 does, leaving the germline J gene to fill in the end. The V gene is TRBV19, the J gene TRBJ2-6; D perhaps matches TRBD2 (5 bases). V lost 5 bases and J 4 bases, leaving 12 bases between the germline ends. This CDR3 comprises 15 residues. The germline CDR1 and CDR2 sequences are LNHDA and SQIVND (reference sequence). The CDR3 reads CASSFTRVGANVLTF. CDR3 DNA (partial): TGTGCCAGTAGTTTCACTAGGGTCGGGGCCAACGTC.

Remarks on this clone: The read ends 3 residues early relative to the CDR3; the germline J gene fills the gap. V is TRBV3-1 (or the pseudogene TRBV3-2) and J is TRBJ2-1; TRBD1 or TRBD2 may be the D gene (5 bases each). Trimming stripped 0 bases from V and 2 bases from J, with 11 bases between. The CDR3 has 16 amino acids. Germline lookup yields CDR1 LGHDT and CDR2 YNNKEL (reference sequence). The DNA read from the CDR3 is TGTGCCAGCAGCCAAGAGGCAGGGAGAACCTACAATGAG. This codes for CASSQEAGRTYNE. The whole CDR3 reads CASSQEAGRTYNEQFF.

Its frequency marks this clone as medium-sized. The CDR3 DNA, read in part, is TGTGCCAGCAGCGGGAACAGGGGGTTTGAAAAA. As protein: CASSGNRGFEK. The full CDR3 protein reads CASSGNRGFEKLFF. V is TRBV5-8 and J is TRBJ1-4, with 8 bases matching TRBD1. The missing CDR3 end, 3 residues past where the read stops, is filled in from the germline J gene. Per germline, CDR1 SGHTS and CDR2 YDEGEE. The ends lost 4 bases at V and 7 bases at J; junction bases unmatched: 6. CDR3 length equals 14 residues. The full variable domain, completed using reference TRBV5-8 and TRBJ1-4, is EAGVTQSPTHLIKTRGQQATLRCSPISGHTSVYWYQQALGLGLQFLLWYDEGEERNRGNFPPRFSGRQFPNYSSELNVNALELEDSALYLCASSGNRGFEKLFFGSGTQLSVL.

Regarding this clone: The DNA ends 3 residues before the CDR3 does, and the rest of the CDR3 is filled in from the germline J gene. The chain couples TRBV7-3 to TRBJ2-3, with D perhaps matching TRBD2 (6 bases). Between the trimmed V and J ends, which lost 2 bases and 0 bases, there was a span of 12 bases. This CDR3 comprises 16 residues. Germline CDR1 is SGHTA and CDR2 is FQGTGA. CDR3 bases read: TGTGCCAGCAGCTTAGGGATCGGGACTAGCACAGATACG. Its translation: CASSLGIGTSTDT. The whole CDR3 sequence reads CASSLGIGTSTDTQYF. The entire variable domain, with the rest obtained from reference TRBV7-3 and TRBJ2-3, is as follows: GAGVSQTPSNKVTEKGKYVELRCDPISGHTALYWYRQSLGQGPEFLIYFQGTGAADDSGLPNDRFFAVRPEGSVSTLKIQRTERGDSAVYLCASSLGIGTSTDTQYFGPGTRLTVL.

Regarding this clone: The read gets to within 3 residues of the CDR3 end, and the germline J gene fills in the rest. The chain couples TRBV6-2 or TRBV6-3 to TRBJ2-5, with 8 positions matching TRBD2. The CDR3 has 16 amino acids. Germline V gives CDR1 MNHEY, CDR2 SVGEGT. The CDR3 region is CASSYSGLGGADTQYF. The DNA read from the CDR3 is TGTGCCAGCAGTTACTCGGGTCTCGGGGGGGCAGATACC.

With regard to this clone: The missing CDR3 end, 3 residues past where the read stops, is filled in from the germline J gene. This sequence joins TRBV20-1 and TRBJ1-1; D unclear. Germline V gene lookup returns CDR1 DFQATT and CDR2 SNEGSKA (reference sequence). This CDR3 has 13 amino acids. Incomplete CDR3 DNA: TGCAGTGCTAGGGCCCCTCTCGGGGTGGAA. It encodes CSARAPLGVE. The CDR3, in full, reads CSARAPLGVEAFF.

On this clone itself: The read ends 3 residues shy of where the CDR3 ends; the end is completed using the germline J gene. The chain combines TRBV6-1 with TRBJ2-1; the D is unclear. Deletions cut 4 bases from V and 4 bases from J, with 17 bases between. CDR3 length: 16 amino acids. Germline V lookup: CDR1 MNHNS, CDR2 SASEGT. The CDR3 bases that were read are TGTGCCAGCAGTGTGTTGGGCCCCCTTGAATACAATGAG. Its translation: CASSVLGPLEYNE. The CDR3 reads in full as CASSVLGPLEYNEQFF.

Comments on this clone: The read terminates 3 residues ahead of where the CDR3 ends, so the germline J gene completes it. This sequence joins TRBV19 and TRBJ1-2; D not certain. Per germline, CDR1 LNHDA and CDR2 SQIVND (reference sequence). CDR3 length equals 13 residues. The CDR3 loop is CASSIAGSDDYTF. CDR3 DNA (partial): TGTGCCAGTAGTATTGCAGGTTCGGATGAC.

Notes on this clone: The read ends 3 residues before the CDR3 terminus; that terminus is restored from the germline J gene. This rearrangement joins TRBV7-9 to TRBJ2-3; 8 bases agree with TRBD1. Per the germline V gene, CDR1 is SEHNR and CDR2 is FQNEAQ (reference sequence). The CDR3 has 15 amino acids. This chain's CDR3 is CASSRMTGDNQPQYF. CDR3 DNA (partial): TGTGCCAGCAGCCGCATGACAGGGGACAATCAGCCG.

In the case of this clone: Read coverage stops 3 residues before the CDR3 terminus; the germline J gene supplies the remainder. The chain recombines TRBV6-2 or TRBV6-3 with TRBJ2-7; 8 nucleotides line up with TRBD1. The germline V gene has CDR1 MNHEY and CDR2 SVGEGT. This CDR3 region has 17 residues. The V gene end was trimmed by 2 bases and the J gene end by 5 bases; junction bases not matched to a gene: 14. The CDR3 spells CASSYRTSGQAENEQYF. The CDR3 DNA, read in part, is TGTGCCAGCAGTTACCGCACCTCGGGACAGGCAGAGAACGAG.

Comment on this clone: The DNA ends 3 residues before the CDR3 does, and the rest of the CDR3 is filled in from the germline J gene. V usage is TRBV20-1 and J usage is TRBJ2-7; the match to TRBD2 covers 7 bases. The junction had 11 bases not matched to a gene; V was cut back by 2 bases and J by 1 base. There are 16 residues in the CDR3. Germline lookup yields CDR1 DFQATT and CDR2 SNEGSKA (reference sequence). The CDR3 region is CSARSTTGTISYEQYF. The sequenced CDR3 bases are TGCAGTGCTAGATCCACGACCGGGACTATTTCCTACGAG.

In the case of this clone: The DNA ends 3 residues before the CDR3 does, and the rest of the CDR3 is filled in from the germline J gene. The genes are TRBV7-9 and TRBJ2-5; weak D call: TRBD2 (5 bases). The CDR3 runs 14 residues. Trimming shortened V by 4 bases and J by 3 bases, and 12 bases separated the two germline ends. Germline loops: CDR1 SEHNR, CDR2 FQNEAQ (reference sequence). CDR3 protein: CASSYRLREETQYF. The CDR3 bases that were read are TGTGCCAGCAGCTACCGCTTGAGGGAAGAGACC.

To note about this clone: Coverage ceases 3 residues before the CDR3 finishes, and the germline J gene fills in the end. This chain links TRBV11-3 with TRBJ2-3, with D perhaps TRBD2 (5 bases). The CDR3 is made up of 14 amino acids. V was clipped by 3 bases and J by 4 bases, with 11 bases between them. CDR1 and CDR2 (germline): SGHNT, YENEEA. The sequenced part of the CDR3 DNA is TGTGCCAGCAGCTTTCCCCATAGCGCAGATACG. It yields the protein CASSFPHSADT. Given in full, the CDR3 is CASSFPHSADTQYF.

To note about this clone: The sequence runs out 3 residues before the end of the CDR3; the remainder is reconstructed from the germline J gene. The V gene is TRBV2, the J gene TRBJ2-3; TRBD2 might be the D (5 bases). This CDR3 is built from 17 residues. Germline values: CDR1 SNHLY, CDR2 FYNNEI. CDR3 bases read: TGTGCCAGCAGCCTCACAACGACTACAAGACGGAATCAGCCG. It translates to CASSLTTTTRRNQP. The whole CDR3 reads CASSLTTTTRRNQPQYF. The full variable domain, in which reference TRBV2 and TRBJ2-3 provide the parts outside the CDR3, is EPEVTQTPSHQVTQMGQEVILRCVPISNHLYFYWYRQILGQKVEFLVSFYNNEISEKSEIFDDQFSVERPDGSNFTLKIRSTKLEDSAMYFCASSLTTTTRRNQPQYFGPGTRLTVL.

Details on this clone: The CDR3 end falls 3 residues outside the read, so it is completed with the germline J gene. The chain links TRBV18 to TRBJ1-1; no definite D call. V dropped 5 bases and J dropped 3 bases, with 13 bases sitting between them. Per germline, CDR1 KGHSH and CDR2 LQKENI. The CDR3 is made up of 14 amino acids. CDR3 sequence: CASSVRVRDTEAFF. The DNA read from the CDR3 is TGTGCCAGCTCAGTCCGGGTCCGAGACACTGAA.

In regard to this clone: With the read ending 3 residues before the CDR3 end, the germline J gene is used to fill in that end. The chain combines TRBV10-3 with TRBJ1-2; TRBD1 aligns across 7 bases. Germline V lookup: CDR1 ENHRY, CDR2 SYGVKD. V trimming: 6 bases; J trimming: 6 bases; junction bases outside the gene matches: 10. The CDR3 runs to 14 residues. The CDR3 loop is CAIRRDSSSNGYTF. The CDR3 DNA, read in part, is TGTGCCATCAGGAGGGACAGCAGCTCAAATGGC.

Remarks on this clone: The sequence runs out 3 residues before the end of the CDR3; the remainder is reconstructed from the germline J gene. This sequence joins TRBV7-2 and TRBJ1-2; D remains ambiguous. CDR1 is SGHTA, CDR2 FQGNSA, per germline. The CDR3 totals 13 residues. The CDR3 loop is CASSLSGGYDYTF. The sequenced part of the CDR3 DNA is TGTGCCAGCAGCTTATCAGGCGGGTACGAC.

A note on this clone: Read data end 3 residues before the CDR3 end; the end is taken from the germline J gene. The chain carries TRBV20-1 and TRBJ2-1; a weak D match, TRBD2 (6 bases). The CDR3 sequence is 19 residues long. V was clipped by 5 bases and J by 0 bases, with 26 bases between them. Germline CDR1 and CDR2: DFQATT and SNEGSKA (reference sequence). The sequenced part of the CDR3 DNA is TGCAGTGCTTATCCGGGCGGGGCGTTTACCGGGGGCTCCTACAATGAG. This sequence encodes CSAYPGGAFTGGSYNE. The entire CDR3 reads CSAYPGGAFTGGSYNEQFF.

This clone is labeled medium-sized (0.01 to 0.1%) based on frequency. The read terminates 3 residues ahead of where the CDR3 ends, so the germline J gene completes it. The chain combines TRBV18 with TRBJ2-7, with D hard to call. The CDR3 length is 14 residues. The germline V gene encodes CDR1 KGHSH and CDR2 LQKENI. Trimming left V 2 bases short and J 4 bases short, with 12 bases between. CDR3 in amino acids: CASSPSVEPYEQYF. The sequenced part of the CDR3 DNA is TGTGCCAGCTCACCATCCGTCGAGCCTTACGAG.

About this clone: The read gets to within 3 residues of the CDR3 end, and the germline J gene fills in the rest. The rearrangement links TRBV10-3 to TRBJ1-6; the match to TRBD1 covers 7 bases. The CDR3 covers 15 residues. Germline V gene sequence: CDR1 ENHRY, CDR2 SYGVKD. V trimming: 2 bases; J trimming: 7 bases; junction bases outside the gene matches: 5. The CDR3 loop is CAISEAGQLNSPLHF. Partial CDR3 DNA: TGTGCCATCAGTGAGGCGGGACAGCTAAATTCACCC.

Regarding this clone: The read gets to within 3 residues of the CDR3 end, and the germline J gene fills in the rest. The chain links TRBV19 to TRBJ2-7; 9 positions agree with TRBD1. Germline V lookup: CDR1 LNHDA, CDR2 SQIVND (reference sequence). V shed 9 bases, J shed 5 bases, and the junction held 11 bases outside the gene matches. This CDR3 is 14 amino acids long. CDR3 DNA, as far as it was read: TGTGCCAGCCGGACAGGGGTGTTGACTGACGAG. Its protein product is CASRTGVLTDE. The whole CDR3 protein is CASRTGVLTDEQYF.

A note on this clone: The read ends 3 residues shy of where the CDR3 ends; the end is completed using the germline J gene. The J gene is TRBJ1-1, the V gene TRBV29-1, with TRBD1 matching 8 bases. The CDR3 runs 13 residues. Germline V gives CDR1 SQVTM, CDR2 ANQGSEA. J lost 6 bases, V lost 6 bases, and 9 bases had no gene match. The sequenced CDR3 bases are TGCAGCGTGGTTCGACAGGGGATAGCTGAA. Encoded protein: CSVVRQGIAE. From start to end, the CDR3 is CSVVRQGIAEAFF. The whole variable domain, remainder taken from reference TRBV29-1 and TRBJ1-1, is SAVISQKPSRDICQRGTSLTIQCQVDSQVTMMFWYRQQPGQSLTLIATANQGSEATYESGFVIDKFPISRPNLTFSTLTVSNMSPEDSSIYLCSVVRQGIAEAFFGQGTRLTVV.

The CDR3 region is CSATPATSGSQNEQFF. The sequenced CDR3 bases are TGCAGTGCTACCCCGGCGACTAGCGGGAGCCAGAATGAG. The chain recombines TRBV20-1 with TRBJ2-1; 12 bases match TRBD2. The read terminates 3 residues before the CDR3 end, so the remaining end is supplied by the germline J gene. The CDR3 extends over 16 amino acids. V lost 4 bases to trimming and J lost 7 bases; unmatched junction nucleotides: 11. CDR1 and CDR2 (germline): DFQATT, SNEGSKA (reference sequence).